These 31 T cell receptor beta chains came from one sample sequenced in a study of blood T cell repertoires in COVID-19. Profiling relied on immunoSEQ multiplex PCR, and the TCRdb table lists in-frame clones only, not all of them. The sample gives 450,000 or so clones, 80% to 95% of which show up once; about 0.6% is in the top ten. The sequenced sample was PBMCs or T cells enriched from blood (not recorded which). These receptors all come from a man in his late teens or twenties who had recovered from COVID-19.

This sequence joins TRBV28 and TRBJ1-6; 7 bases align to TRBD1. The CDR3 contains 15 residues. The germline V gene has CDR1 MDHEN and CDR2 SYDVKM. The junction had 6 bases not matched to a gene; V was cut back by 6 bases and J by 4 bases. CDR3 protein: CASSLGTAYNSPLHF. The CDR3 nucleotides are TGTGCCAGCAGCCTAGGGACAGCTTATAATTCACCCCTCCACTTT.

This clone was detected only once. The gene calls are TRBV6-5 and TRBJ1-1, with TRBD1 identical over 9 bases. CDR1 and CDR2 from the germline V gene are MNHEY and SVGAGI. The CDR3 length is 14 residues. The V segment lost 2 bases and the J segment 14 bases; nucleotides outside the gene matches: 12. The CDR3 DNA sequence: TGTGCCAGCAGTTACATAAACCGGGACAGGGCCACCTTCTTT. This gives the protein CASSYINRDRATFF.

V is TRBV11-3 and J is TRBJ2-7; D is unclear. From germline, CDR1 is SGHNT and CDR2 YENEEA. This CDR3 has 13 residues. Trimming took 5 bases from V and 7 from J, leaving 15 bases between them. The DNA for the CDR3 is TGTGCCAGCAGCGCCGACACCGGCTGGGAGCAGTACTTC. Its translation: CASSADTGWEQYF.

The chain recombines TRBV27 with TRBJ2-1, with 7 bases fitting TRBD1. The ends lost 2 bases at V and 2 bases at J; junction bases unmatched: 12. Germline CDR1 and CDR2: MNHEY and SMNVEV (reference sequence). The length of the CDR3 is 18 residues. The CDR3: CASSLTYGRDRTYNEQFF. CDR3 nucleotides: TGTGCCAGCAGTTTAACCTACGGACGGGACAGAACCTACAATGAGCAGTTCTTC.

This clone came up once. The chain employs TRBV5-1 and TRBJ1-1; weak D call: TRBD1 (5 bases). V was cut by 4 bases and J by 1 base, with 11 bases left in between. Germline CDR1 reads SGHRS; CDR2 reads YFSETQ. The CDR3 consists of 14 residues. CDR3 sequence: CASSRSTGNTEAFF. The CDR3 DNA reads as TGCGCCAGCAGCCGATCAACAGGGAACACTGAAGCTTTCTTT.

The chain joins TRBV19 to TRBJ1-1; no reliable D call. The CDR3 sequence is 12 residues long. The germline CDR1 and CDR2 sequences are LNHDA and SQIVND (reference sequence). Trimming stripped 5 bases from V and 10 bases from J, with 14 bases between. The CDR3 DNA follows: TGTGCCAGTAGTGTCGGAGAAGTTGGAGCTTTCTTT. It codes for CASSVGEVGAFF.

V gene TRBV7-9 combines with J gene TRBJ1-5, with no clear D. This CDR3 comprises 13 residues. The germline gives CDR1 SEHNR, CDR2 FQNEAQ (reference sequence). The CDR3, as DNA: TGTGGACTAGAAGGATTTATGGATCAGCCCCAGCATTTT. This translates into CGLEGFMDQPQHF.

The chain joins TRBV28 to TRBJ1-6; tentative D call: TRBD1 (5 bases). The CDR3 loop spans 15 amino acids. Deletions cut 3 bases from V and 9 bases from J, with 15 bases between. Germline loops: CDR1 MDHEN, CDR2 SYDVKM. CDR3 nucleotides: TGTGCCAGCAGTTTGGGGGGGACTAAGAGTTCACCCCTCCACTTT. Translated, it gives CASSLGGTKSSPLHF.

DNA for the CDR3: TGTGCCAGTAGTTGGACTAGCGGGAGGGCCCAGGATACGCAGTATTTT. This sequence encodes CASSWTSGRAQDTQYF. The gene calls are TRBV19 and TRBJ2-3; 15 bases align to TRBD2. CDR1 is LNHDA, CDR2 SQIVND, per germline (reference sequence). The CDR3 has 16 residues. The V segment lost 5 bases and the J segment 6 bases; nucleotides outside the gene matches: 6.

CDR3 coding DNA: TGTGCCAGCAGCCACAGGGGTAGGGGTGGCTACACCTTC. Protein: CASSHRGRGGYTF. The J gene is TRBJ1-2, the V gene TRBV12-3 or TRBV12-4; TRBD1 matches at 7 bases. V shed 6 bases, J shed 7 bases, and the junction held 8 bases outside the gene matches. CDR3 size: 13 residues.

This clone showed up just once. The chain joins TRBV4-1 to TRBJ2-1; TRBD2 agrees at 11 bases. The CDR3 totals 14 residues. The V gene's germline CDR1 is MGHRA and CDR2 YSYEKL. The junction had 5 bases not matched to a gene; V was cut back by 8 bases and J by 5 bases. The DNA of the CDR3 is TGCGCCAGCCGTAGACTAGCGGGACACAATGAGCAGTTCTTC. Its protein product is CASRRLAGHNEQFF.

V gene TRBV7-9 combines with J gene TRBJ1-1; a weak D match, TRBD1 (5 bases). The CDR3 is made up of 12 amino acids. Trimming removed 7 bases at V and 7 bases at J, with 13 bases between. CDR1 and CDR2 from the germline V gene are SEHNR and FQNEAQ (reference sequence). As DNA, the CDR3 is TGTGCCAGCATCCGAGGACACGGTGAAGCTTTCTTT. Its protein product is CASIRGHGEAFF.

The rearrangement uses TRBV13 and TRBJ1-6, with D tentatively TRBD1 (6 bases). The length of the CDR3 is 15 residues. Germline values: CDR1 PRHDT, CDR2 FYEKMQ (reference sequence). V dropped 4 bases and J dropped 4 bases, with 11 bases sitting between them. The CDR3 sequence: CASSSTGHYNSPLHF. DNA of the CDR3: TGTGCCAGCAGCTCGACGGGACATTATAATTCACCCCTCCACTTT. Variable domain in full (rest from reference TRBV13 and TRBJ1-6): AAGVIQSPRHLIKEKRETATLKCYPIPRHDTVYWYQQGPGQDPQFLISFYEKMQSDKGSIPDRFSAQQFSDYHSELNMSSLELGDSALYFCASSSTGHYNSPLHFGNGTRLTVT.

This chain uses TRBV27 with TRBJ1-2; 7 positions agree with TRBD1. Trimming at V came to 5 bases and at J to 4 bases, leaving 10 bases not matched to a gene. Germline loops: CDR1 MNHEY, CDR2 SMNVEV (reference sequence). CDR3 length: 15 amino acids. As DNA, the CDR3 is TGTGCCAGCAGTCCCTGGGCAGGGGGTACCTATGGCTACACCTTC. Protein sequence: CASSPWAGGTYGYTF.

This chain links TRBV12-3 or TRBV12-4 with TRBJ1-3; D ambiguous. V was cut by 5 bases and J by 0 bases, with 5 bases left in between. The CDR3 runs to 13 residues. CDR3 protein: CASSQNSGNTIYF. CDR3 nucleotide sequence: TGTGCCAGCAGTCAAAACTCTGGAAACACCATATATTTT.

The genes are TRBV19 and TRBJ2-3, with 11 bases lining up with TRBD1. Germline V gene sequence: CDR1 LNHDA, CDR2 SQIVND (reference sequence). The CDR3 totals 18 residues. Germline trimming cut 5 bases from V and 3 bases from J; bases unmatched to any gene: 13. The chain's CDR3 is CASSPGQGVNFATDTQYF. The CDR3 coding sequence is TGTGCCAGTAGTCCGGGACAGGGGGTTAACTTTGCAACAGATACGCAGTATTTT.

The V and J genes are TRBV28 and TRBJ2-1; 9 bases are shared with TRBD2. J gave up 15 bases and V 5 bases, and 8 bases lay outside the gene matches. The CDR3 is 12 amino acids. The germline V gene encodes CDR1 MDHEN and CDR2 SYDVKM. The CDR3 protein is CASSLIAGDPFF. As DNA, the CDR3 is TGTGCCAGCAGTCTGATAGCGGGAGACCCGTTCTTC.

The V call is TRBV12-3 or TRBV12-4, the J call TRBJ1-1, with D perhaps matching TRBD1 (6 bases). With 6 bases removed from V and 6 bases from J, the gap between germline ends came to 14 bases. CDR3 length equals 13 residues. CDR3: CASRLQGHPEAFF. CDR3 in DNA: TGTGCCAGCAGACTACAGGGTCACCCTGAAGCTTTCTTT.

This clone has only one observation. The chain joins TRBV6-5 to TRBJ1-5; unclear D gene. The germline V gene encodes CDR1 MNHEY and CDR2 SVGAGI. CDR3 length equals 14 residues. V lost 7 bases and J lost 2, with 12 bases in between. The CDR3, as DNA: TGTGCCAGCATTCACGACCTAGGCAATCAGCCCCAGCATTTT. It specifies CASIHDLGNQPQHF.

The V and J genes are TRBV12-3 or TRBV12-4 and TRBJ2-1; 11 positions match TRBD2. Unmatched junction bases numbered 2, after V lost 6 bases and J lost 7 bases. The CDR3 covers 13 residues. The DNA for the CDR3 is TGTGCCAGCAGACTAGCGGGGGTTAATGAGCAGTTCTTC. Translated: CASRLAGVNEQFF.

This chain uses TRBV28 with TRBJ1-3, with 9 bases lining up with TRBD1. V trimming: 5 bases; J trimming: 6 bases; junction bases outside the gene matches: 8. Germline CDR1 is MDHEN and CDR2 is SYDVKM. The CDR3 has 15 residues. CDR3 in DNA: TGTGCCAGCAGTGAGGCCGGGACAGGGTTAAACACCATATATTTT. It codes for CASSEAGTGLNTIYF.

The CDR3 protein is CASSSLGGIEAFF. CDR3 in DNA: TGTGCCAGCAGTTCCCTGGGGGGTATTGAAGCTTTCTTT. The chain links TRBV28 to TRBJ1-1, with D perhaps matching TRBD1 (5 bases). V was shortened by 4 bases and J by 7 bases, with 13 bases between the two germline ends. This CDR3 has 13 residues. The germline V gene encodes CDR1 MDHEN and CDR2 SYDVKM.

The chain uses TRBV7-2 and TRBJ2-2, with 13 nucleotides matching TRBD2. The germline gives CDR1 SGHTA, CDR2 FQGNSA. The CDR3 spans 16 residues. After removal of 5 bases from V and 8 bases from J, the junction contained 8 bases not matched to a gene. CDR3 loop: CASSVTSGRAKGELFF. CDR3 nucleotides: TGTGCCAGCAGCGTTACTAGCGGGAGGGCCAAGGGGGAGCTGTTTTTT.

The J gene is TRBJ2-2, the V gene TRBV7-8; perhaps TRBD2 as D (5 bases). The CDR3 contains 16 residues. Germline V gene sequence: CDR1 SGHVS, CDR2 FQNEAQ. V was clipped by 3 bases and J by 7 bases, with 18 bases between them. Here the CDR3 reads CASSFSPGPAGGELFF. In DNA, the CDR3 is TGTGCCAGCAGCTTTTCACCCGGGCCCGCGGGCGGGGAGCTGTTTTTT.

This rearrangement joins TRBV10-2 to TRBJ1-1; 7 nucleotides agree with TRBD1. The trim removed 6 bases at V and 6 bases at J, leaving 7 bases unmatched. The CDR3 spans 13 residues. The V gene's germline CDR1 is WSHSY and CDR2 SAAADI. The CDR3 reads CASSRQGVAEAFF. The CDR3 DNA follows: TGCGCCAGCAGCCGACAGGGCGTCGCTGAAGCTTTCTTT.

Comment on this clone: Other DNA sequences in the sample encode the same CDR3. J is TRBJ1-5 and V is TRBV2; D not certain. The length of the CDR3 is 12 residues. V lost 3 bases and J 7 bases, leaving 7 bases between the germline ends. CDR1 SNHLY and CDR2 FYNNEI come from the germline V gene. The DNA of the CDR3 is TGTGCCAGCAGTGACGAGGTACAGCCCCAGCATTTT. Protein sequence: CASSDEVQPQHF.

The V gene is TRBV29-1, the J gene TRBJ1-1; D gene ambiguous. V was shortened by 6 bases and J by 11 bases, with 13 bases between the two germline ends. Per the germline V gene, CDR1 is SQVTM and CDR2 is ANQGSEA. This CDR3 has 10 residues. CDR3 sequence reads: CSVTTGRAFF. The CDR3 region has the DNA TGCAGCGTGACGACGGGTCGGGCTTTCTTT.

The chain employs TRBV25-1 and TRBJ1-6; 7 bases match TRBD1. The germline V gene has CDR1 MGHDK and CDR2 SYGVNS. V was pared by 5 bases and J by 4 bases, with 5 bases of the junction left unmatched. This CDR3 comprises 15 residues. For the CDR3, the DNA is TGTGCCAGCAGTCGGCAGGGACAGTATAATTCACCCCTCCACTTT. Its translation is CASSRQGQYNSPLHF.

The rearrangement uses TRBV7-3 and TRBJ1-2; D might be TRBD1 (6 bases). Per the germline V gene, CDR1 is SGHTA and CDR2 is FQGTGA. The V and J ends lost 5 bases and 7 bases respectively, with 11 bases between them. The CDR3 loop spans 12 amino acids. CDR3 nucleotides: TGTGCCAGCAGCCCAGGGGTTCCTGGCTACACCTTC. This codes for CASSPGVPGYTF.

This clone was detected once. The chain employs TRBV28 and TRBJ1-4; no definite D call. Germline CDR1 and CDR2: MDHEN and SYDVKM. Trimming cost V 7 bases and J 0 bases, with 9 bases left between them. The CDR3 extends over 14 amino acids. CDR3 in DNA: TGTGCCAGCAAACTCTTATCAACTAATGAAAAACTGTTTTTT. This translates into CASKLLSTNEKLFF.

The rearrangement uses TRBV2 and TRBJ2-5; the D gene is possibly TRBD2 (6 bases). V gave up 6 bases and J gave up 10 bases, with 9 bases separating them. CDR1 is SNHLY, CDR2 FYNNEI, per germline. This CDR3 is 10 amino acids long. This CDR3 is CASSREVQYF. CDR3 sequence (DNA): TGTGCCAGCAGCAGGGAGGTCCAGTACTTC.